A single sample is the source of the 15 T cell receptor beta chains below, sequenced in a study of molecular identifiers for immune sequencing clone quantification. MiXCR, run by TCRdb on the PCR reads, gives a single entry per CDR3 protein. Of about 640,000 distinct CDR3 sequences listed, approximately 20% were seen once; the top ten hold 0.85% to 0.9%. Sequenced input: naive CD8+ T cells from blood, with Jurkat cell RNA spiked in. Subset described: FACS-sorted CD8+CD4-CCR7+CD45RA+ naive T cells. The receptors were sampled from a human donor in good health. Some libraries in this study had Jurkat cell RNA spiked in.

In regard to this clonotype: Compared with germline, one end of the junction differs, possibly owing to a read error. The chain links TRBV4-3 to TRBJ2-7, with 9 bases matching TRBD2. The V gene's germline CDR1 is LGHNA and CDR2 YSLEER. The CDR3 sequence is 16 residues long. The CDR3 sequence: CGSSQDSGTSRYEQYF. The CDR3 DNA sequence: TGCGGCAGCAGCCAAGACTCCGGGACTAGCAGATACGAGCAGTACTTC.

The J gene is TRBJ2-1, the V gene TRBV29-1; 10 bases align to TRBD2. With 3 bases clipped from V and 1 base from J, the junction kept 3 bases outside the gene matches. The CDR3 totals 15 residues. CDR1 and CDR2 (germline): SQVTM, ANQGSEA. The CDR3 region is CSVEVSGRSYNEQFF. The CDR3 DNA reads as TGCAGCGTTGAGGTTAGCGGGAGGTCCTACAATGAGCAGTTCTTC.

In its sample, this clonotype was seen many times. V and J are TRBV15 and TRBJ1-5; D gene ambiguous. The germline V gene has CDR1 LNHNV and CDR2 YYDKDF (reference sequence). CDR3 length equals 15 residues. V dropped 1 base and J dropped 0 bases, with 7 bases sitting between them. The CDR3 region has the DNA TGTGCCACCAGCAGAGGACGAAATAGCAATCAGCCCCAGCATTTT. It yields the protein CATSRGRNSNQPQHF.

With regard to this clonotype: With a much larger clone just one base away, this may be a read error. The chain employs TRBV5-6 and TRBJ2-7; D tentatively fits TRBD1 or TRBD2 (6 bases each). The germline gives CDR1 SGHDT, CDR2 YYEEEE. The CDR3 is 13 amino acids. The CDR3 DNA reads as TGTGCCAGCAGCTTAACAGGGAGGTACGGGCAGTACTTC. Translating gives CASSLTGRYGQYF.

This clonotype has only a few counts. The DNA for the CDR3 is TGTGCCATCAGTGAACCAGCTGGGGGCGAGAGCACAGATACGCAGTATTTT. As protein: CAISEPAGGESTDTQYF. V and J are TRBV10-3 and TRBJ2-3, with TRBD1 as a possible D gene (6 bases). V was pared by 3 bases and J by 0 bases, with 16 bases between. The V gene's germline CDR1 is ENHRY and CDR2 SYGVKD. The CDR3 spans 17 residues.

This clonotype has only a few counts. A read error is likely, as this CDR3 ends without the conserved phenylalanine or tryptophan. The chain's CDR3 is CASRSTGYGTDTQYI. CDR3 nucleotides: TGTGCCAGCAGGTCGACAGGGTACGGAACAGATACGCAGTATATT. The chain joins TRBV12-3 or TRBV12-4 to TRBJ2-3, with TRBD1 identical over 7 bases. The CDR3 is 15 amino acids. The V segment lost 6 bases and the J segment 3 bases; nucleotides outside the gene matches: 9.

Remarks on this clonotype: A much larger clone differs from this one at a single base, so this may be a read error. This chain joins TRBV4-3 and TRBJ2-7; 13 bases match TRBD2. The germline V gene encodes CDR1 LGHNA and CDR2 YSLEER. J was trimmed by 2 bases and V by 0 bases; bases with no gene match: 4. The CDR3 runs 17 residues. This chain's CDR3 is CASSQDRLAGGPYEQYF. The CDR3 nucleotides read TGCGCCAGCAGCCAAGATCGACTAGCGGGAGGCCCCTACGAGCAGTACTTC.

The chain uses TRBV27 and TRBJ2-3, with TRBD2 identical over 7 bases. Germline V gene lookup returns CDR1 MNHEY and CDR2 SMNVEV (reference sequence). J lost 3 bases, V lost 5 bases, and 8 bases had no gene match. This CDR3 contains 15 residues. The chain's CDR3 is CASSLKGGVTDTQYF. The CDR3 DNA reads TGTGCCAGCAGTCTCAAGGGAGGGGTGACAGATACGCAGTATTTT.

This clonotype was recorded many times. V gene TRBV12-3 or TRBV12-4 combines with J gene TRBJ1-5; D is unresolved. This CDR3 contains 14 residues. Trimming left V 6 bases short and J 6 bases short, with 15 bases between. The CDR3 protein is CASSPFDPRQPQHF. CDR3 nucleotides: TGTGCCAGCAGCCCCTTCGACCCCCGTCAGCCCCAGCATTTT.

As for this clonotype: Possible read error: a much larger clone is one base away. The CDR3 protein is CATTLAGASADTQYF. The CDR3 DNA is TGCGCCACAACACTAGCGGGGGCATCCGCAGATACGCAGTATTTT. The chain has TRBV10-2 and TRBJ2-3, with 11 bases fitting TRBD2. The ends lost 10 bases at V and 4 bases at J; junction bases unmatched: 10. This CDR3 contains 15 residues. Germline values: CDR1 WSHSY, CDR2 SAAADI.

Ten or more counts support this clonotype. The J gene is TRBJ2-5, the V gene TRBV5-8; D uncertain. V gave up 0 bases and J gave up 4 bases, with 10 bases separating them. CDR1 is SGHTS and CDR2 is YDEGEE in the germline V gene. The CDR3 consists of 14 residues. The CDR3 nucleotides are TGTGCCAGCAGCTTGGCCCTAGGGCGAGAGACCCAGTACTTC. It specifies CASSLALGRETQYF.

V gene TRBV6-5 combines with J gene TRBJ1-2; D may be TRBD1 (5 bases). Trimming took 0 bases from V and 0 from J, leaving 8 bases between them. The V gene's germline CDR1 is MNHEY and CDR2 SVGAGI. CDR3 length: 15 amino acids. In DNA, the CDR3 is TGTGCCAGCAGTTACTCAGGGGCAGCTAACTATGGCTACACCTTC. Protein product: CASSYSGAANYGYTF.

The sample holds a few counts of this clonotype. The chain employs TRBV3-1 and TRBJ1-6; D remains ambiguous. The CDR3 contains 18 residues. Germline CDR1 and CDR2: LGHDT and YNNKEL (reference sequence). V was cut by 4 bases and J by 0 bases, with 16 bases left in between. The chain's CDR3 is CASSLPARKSSYNSPLHF. The CDR3, as DNA: TGTGCCAGCAGCCTTCCGGCCAGGAAGAGCTCCTATAATTCACCCCTCCACTTT. Based on the CDR3 plus reference TRBV3-1 and TRBJ1-6, the full variable domain is DTAVSQTPKYLVTQMGNDKSIKCEQNLGHDTMYWYKQDSKKFLKIMFSYNNKELIINETVPNRFSPKSPDKAHLNLHINSLELGDSAVYFCASSLPARKSSYNSPLHFGNGTRLTVT.

This clonotype was observed many times. The chain recombines TRBV9 with TRBJ1-4; TRBD1 matches at 7 bases. CDR3 length equals 14 residues. Germline V lookup: CDR1 SGDLS, CDR2 YYNGEE. Trimming at V came to 4 bases and at J to 8 bases, leaving 8 bases not matched to a gene. CDR3 bases: TGTGCCAGCAGCCCCCGACAGGGCGACGAAAAACTGTTTTTT. It encodes CASSPRQGDEKLFF.

There are many counts of this clonotype. The chain couples TRBV29-1 to TRBJ2-7, with TRBD1 identical over 8 bases. The V and J ends lost 7 bases and 6 bases, in that order; junction bases with no gene match: 14. The germline gives CDR1 SQVTM, CDR2 ANQGSEA. This CDR3 is 14 amino acids long. The CDR3 nucleotides are TGCAGCGCCCTACCCGGACAGGGTCGAGGCGAGCAGTACTTC. This sequence encodes CSALPGQGRGEQYF.